Included here is one T cell receptor (beta chain) sequence, with context. Its antigen is unidentified. The entry originates in a study of cytomegalovirus exposure and HLA in healthy donors. Whole-study findings and limits: As a later analysis revealed, most CMV-associated TCR beta chains appeared HLA-restricted. Later on, a genetic analysis was performed. It linked a missense variant in DCLRE1C with V- and J-gene trimming of TCR beta. A likely sequencing artifact accounted for one observed cluster of highly shared sequence variants.

CDR1 and CDR2 (germline): SGHRS, YFSETQ. The CDR3 is made up of 14 amino acids. V was clipped by 3 bases and J by 3 bases; unmatched bases: 6. In the PCR, 60 Vbeta and 13 Jbeta primers were used. Repertoires were generated with immunoSEQ multiplex PCR, while TCRdb's copy carries only in-frame clones and drops some. The sample consists of some 99,000 clones, around three quarters of them appearing once. Sample: PBMCs. The chain couples TRBV5-1 to TRBJ2-7; 7 nucleotides match TRBD2. The receptor was isolated from a woman between 45 and 60 years old in good health and CMV-seropositive. CDR3 in amino acids: CASSSSSGIYEQYF. CDR3 nucleotides: TGCGCCAGCAGCTCTTCTAGCGGCATCTACGAGCAGTACTTC.